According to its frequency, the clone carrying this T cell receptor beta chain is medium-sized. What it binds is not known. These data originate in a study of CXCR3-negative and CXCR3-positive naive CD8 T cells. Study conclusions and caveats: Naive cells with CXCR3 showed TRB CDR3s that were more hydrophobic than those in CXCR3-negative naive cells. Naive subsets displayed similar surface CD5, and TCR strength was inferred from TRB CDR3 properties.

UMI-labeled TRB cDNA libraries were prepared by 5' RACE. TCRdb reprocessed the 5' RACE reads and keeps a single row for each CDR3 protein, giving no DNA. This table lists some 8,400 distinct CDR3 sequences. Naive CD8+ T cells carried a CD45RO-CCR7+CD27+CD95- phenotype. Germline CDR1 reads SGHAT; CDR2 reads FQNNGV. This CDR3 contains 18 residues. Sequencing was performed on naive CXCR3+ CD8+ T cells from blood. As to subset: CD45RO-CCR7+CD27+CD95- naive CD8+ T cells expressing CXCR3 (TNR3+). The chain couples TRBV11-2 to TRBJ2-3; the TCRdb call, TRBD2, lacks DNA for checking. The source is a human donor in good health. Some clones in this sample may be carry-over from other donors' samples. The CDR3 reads CASSLGGTSGVLTDTQYF.